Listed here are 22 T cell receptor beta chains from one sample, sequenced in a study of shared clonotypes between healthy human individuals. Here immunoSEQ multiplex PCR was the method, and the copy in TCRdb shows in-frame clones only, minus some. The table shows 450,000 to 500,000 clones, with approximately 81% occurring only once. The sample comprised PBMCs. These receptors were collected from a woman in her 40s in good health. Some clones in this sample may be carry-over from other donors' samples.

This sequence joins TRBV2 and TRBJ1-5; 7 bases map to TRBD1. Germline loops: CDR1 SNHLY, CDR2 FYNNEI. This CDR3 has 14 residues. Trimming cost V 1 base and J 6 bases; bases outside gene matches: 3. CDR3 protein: CASSEVGGGQPQHF. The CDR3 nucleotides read TGTGCCAGCAGTGAAGTAGGGGGCGGTCAGCCCCAGCATTTT.

CDR3 protein: CASSFQGPEQYF. The CDR3 nucleotides are TGCGCCAGCAGCTTCCAGGGGCCCGAGCAGTACTTC. The J gene is TRBJ2-7, the V gene TRBV5-1; D possibly corresponds to TRBD1 (6 bases). CDR3 length: 12 residues. CDR1 is SGHRS, CDR2 YFSETQ, per germline. V gave up 2 bases and J gave up 6 bases, with 9 bases separating them. The whole variable domain, filled in from reference TRBV5-1 and TRBJ2-7, reads KAGVTQTPRYLIKTRGQQVTLSCSPISGHRSVSWYQQTPGQGLQFLFEYFSETQRNKGNFPGRFSGRQFSNSRSEMNVSTLELGDSALYLCASSFQGPEQYFGPGTRLTVT.

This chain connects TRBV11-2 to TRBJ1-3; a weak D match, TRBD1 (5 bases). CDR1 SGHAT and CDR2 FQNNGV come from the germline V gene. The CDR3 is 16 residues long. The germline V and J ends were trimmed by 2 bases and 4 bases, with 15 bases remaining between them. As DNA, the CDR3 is TGTGCCAGCAGCTTAAATCTGGGGACGCCGGGAAACACCATATATTTT. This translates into CASSLNLGTPGNTIYF.

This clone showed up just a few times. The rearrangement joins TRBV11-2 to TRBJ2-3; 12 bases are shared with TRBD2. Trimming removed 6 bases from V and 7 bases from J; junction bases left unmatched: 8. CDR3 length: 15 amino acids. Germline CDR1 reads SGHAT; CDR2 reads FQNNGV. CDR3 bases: TGTGCCAGCAGACGCCTAGCGGGAGGGCCGCATACGCAGTATTTT. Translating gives CASRRLAGGPHTQYF.

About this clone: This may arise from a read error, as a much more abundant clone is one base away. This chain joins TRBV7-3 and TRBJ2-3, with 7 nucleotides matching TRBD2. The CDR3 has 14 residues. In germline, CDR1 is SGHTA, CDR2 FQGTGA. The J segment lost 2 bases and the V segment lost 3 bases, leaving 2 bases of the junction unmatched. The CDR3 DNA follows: TGTGCCAGCAGCTTTAGCGGGTACACAGATACGCAGTATTTT. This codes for CASSFSGYTDTQYF. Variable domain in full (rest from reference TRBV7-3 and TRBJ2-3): GAGVSQTPSNKVTEKGKYVELRCDPISGHTALYWYRQSLGQGPEFLIYFQGTGAADDSGLPNDRFFAVRPEGSVSTLKIQRTERGDSAVYLCASSFSGYTDTQYFGPGTRLTVL.

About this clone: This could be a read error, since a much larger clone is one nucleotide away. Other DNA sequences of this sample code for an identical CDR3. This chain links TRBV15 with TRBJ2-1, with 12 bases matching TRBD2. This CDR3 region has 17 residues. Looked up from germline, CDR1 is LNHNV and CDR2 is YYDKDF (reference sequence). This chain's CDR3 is CATSRAPSGRGSSEQFF. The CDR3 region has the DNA TGTGCCACAAGCAGGGCTCCTAGCGGGAGGGGCTCTAGTGAGCAGTTCTTC.

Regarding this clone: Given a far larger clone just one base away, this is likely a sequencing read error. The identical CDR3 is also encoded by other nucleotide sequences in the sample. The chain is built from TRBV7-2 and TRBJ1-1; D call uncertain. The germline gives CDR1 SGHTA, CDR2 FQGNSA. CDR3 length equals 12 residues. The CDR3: CASSFDYSEAFF. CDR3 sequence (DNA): TGTGCCAGCAGCTTTGACTACAGTGAAGCTTTCTTC.

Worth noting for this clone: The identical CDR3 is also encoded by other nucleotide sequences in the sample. In DNA form, the CDR3 reads TGTGCCAGCAGTTTGGGTGGGGCCAACGTCCTGACTTTC. Protein product: CASSLGGANVLTF. The chain is built from TRBV27 and TRBJ2-6; D not resolved. The V gene's germline CDR1 is MNHEY and CDR2 SMNVEV (reference sequence). The CDR3 extends over 13 amino acids. The V and J ends lost 3 bases and 3 bases respectively, with 3 bases between them. Drawing the rest from reference TRBV27 and TRBJ2-6, the complete variable domain is EAQVTQNPRYLITVTGKKLTVTCSQNMNHEYMSWYRQDPGLGLRQIYYSMNVEVTDKGDVPEGYKVSRKEKRNFPLILESPSPNQTSLYFCASSLGGANVLTFGAGSRLTVL.

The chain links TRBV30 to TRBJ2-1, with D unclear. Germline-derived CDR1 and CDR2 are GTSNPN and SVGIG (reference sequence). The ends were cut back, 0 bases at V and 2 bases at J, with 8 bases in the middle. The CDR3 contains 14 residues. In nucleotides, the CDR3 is TGTGCCTGGAGTGTCCATCTAGCCTACAATGAGCAGTTCTTC. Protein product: CAWSVHLAYNEQFF.

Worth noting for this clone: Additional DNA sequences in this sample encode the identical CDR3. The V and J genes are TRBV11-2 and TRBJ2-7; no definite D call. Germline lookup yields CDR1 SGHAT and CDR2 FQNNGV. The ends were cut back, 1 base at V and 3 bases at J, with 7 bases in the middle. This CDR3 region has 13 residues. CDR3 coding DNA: TGTGCCAGCAGCTTAGGAAGGTACTACGAGCAGTACTTC. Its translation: CASSLGRYYEQYF.

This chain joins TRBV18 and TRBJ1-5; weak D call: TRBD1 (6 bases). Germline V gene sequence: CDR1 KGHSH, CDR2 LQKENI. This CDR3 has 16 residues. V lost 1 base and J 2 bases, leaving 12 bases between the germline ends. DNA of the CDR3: TGTGCCAGCTCACCACAGGGGGGCCTAGGCAATCAGCCCCAGCATTTT. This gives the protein CASSPQGGLGNQPQHF.

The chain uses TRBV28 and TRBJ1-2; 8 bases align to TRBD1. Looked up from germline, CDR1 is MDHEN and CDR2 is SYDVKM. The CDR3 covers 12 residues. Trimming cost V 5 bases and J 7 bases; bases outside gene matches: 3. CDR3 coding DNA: TGTGCCAGCAGTGTCAGGGGGCGTGGCTACACCTTC. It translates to CASSVRGRGYTF.

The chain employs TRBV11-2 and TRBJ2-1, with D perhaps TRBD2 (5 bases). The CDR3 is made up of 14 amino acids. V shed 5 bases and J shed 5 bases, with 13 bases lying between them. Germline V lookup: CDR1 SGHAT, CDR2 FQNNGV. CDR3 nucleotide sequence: TGTGCCAGCAGCCTCGAAGCGGCCAACAATGAGCAGTTCTTC. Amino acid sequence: CASSLEAANNEQFF. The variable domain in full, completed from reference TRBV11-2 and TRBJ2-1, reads EAGVAQSPRYKIIEKRQSVAFWCNPISGHATLYWYQQILGQGPKLLIQFQNNGVVDDSQLPKDRFSAERLKGVDSTLKIQPAKLEDSAVYLCASSLEAANNEQFFGPGTRLTVL.

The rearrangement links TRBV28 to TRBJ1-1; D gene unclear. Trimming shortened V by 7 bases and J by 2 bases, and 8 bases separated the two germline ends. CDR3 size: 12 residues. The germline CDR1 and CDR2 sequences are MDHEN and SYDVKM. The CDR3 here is CASNPSNTEAFF. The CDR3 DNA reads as TGTGCCAGCAACCCCAGCAACACTGAAGCTTTCTTT. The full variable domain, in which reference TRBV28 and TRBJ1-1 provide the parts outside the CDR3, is DVKVTQSSRYLVKRTGEKVFLECVQDMDHENMFWYRQDPGLGLRLIYFSYDVKMKEKGDIPEGYSVSREKKERFSLILESASTNQTSMYLCASNPSNTEAFFGQGTRLTVV.

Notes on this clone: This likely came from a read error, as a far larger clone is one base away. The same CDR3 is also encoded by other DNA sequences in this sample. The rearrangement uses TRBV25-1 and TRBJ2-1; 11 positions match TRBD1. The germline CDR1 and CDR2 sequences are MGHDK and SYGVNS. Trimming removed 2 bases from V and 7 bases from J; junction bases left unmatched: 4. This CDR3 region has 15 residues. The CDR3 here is CASSEPGQGVNEQFF. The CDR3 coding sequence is TGTGCCAGCAGTGAACCGGGACAGGGGGTAAATGAGCAGTTCTTC.

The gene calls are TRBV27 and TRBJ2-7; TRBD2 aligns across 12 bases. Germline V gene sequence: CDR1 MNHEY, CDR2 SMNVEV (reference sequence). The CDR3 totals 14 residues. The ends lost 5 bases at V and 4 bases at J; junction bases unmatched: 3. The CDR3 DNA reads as TGTGCCAGCAGTCCGGGACTAGCGGGTTACGAGCAGTACTTC. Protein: CASSPGLAGYEQYF.

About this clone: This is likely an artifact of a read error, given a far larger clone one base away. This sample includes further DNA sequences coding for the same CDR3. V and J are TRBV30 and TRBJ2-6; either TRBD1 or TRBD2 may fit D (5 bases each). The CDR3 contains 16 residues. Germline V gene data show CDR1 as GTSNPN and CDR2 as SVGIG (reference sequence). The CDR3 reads CAWSVTGFSGANVLTF. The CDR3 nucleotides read TGTGCCTGGAGTGTTACGGGGTTCTCTGGGGCCAACGTCCTTACTTTC.

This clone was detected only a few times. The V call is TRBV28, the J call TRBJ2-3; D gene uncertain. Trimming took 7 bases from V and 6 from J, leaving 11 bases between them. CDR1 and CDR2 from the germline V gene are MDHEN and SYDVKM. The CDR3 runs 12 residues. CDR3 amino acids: CASTALHDTQYF. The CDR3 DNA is TGTGCCAGCACCGCGTTACATGATACGCAGTATTTT.

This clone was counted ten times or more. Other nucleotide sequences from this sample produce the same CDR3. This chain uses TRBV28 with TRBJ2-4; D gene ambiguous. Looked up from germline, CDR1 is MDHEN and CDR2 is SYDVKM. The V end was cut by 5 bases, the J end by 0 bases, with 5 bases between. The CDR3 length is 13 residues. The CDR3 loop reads CASSDIAKNIQYF. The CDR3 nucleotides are TGTGCCAGCAGTGACATAGCCAAAAACATTCAGTACTTC.

CDR3 sequence reads: CATRGIGTGELFF. The CDR3 nucleotides are TGTGCCACCCGGGGGATTGGTACCGGGGAGCTGTTTTTT. This chain links TRBV28 with TRBJ2-2; maybe TRBD2 (6 bases). The V gene lost 10 bases and the J gene lost 5 bases, with 14 bases spanning the gap. The CDR3 consists of 13 residues. Germline CDR1 reads MDHEN; CDR2 reads SYDVKM.

The CDR3 DNA is TGCAGCGCCCAGGAGTGGGGCTCTGGAAACACCATATATTTT. As protein: CSAQEWGSGNTIYF. The chain carries TRBV29-1 and TRBJ1-3; D is unclear. This CDR3 contains 14 residues. V lost 7 bases and J lost 0, with 13 bases in between. Germline lookup yields CDR1 SQVTM and CDR2 ANQGSEA.

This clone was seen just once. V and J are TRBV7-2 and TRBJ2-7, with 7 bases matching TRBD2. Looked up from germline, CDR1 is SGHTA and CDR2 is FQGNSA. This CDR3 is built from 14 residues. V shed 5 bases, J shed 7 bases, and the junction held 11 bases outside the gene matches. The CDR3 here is CASSPRAGRGEQYF. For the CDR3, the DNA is TGTGCCAGCAGCCCTCGGGCAGGGAGGGGAGAGCAGTACTTC.